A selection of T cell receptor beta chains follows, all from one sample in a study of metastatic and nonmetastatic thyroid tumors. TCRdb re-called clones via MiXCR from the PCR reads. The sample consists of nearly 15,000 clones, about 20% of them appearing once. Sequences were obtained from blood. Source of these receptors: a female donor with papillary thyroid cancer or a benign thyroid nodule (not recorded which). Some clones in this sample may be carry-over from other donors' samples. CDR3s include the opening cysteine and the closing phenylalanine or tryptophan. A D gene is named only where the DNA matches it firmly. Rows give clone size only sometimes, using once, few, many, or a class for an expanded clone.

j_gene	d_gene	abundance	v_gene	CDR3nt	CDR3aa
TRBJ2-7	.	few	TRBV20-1	TGCAGTGCCAGAGACTTTAGCCTGGACGAGCAGTACTTC	CSARDFSLDEQYF
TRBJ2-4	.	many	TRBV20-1	TGCAGTGCTATAGAGTGGTCGGATTCCAAAAACATTCAGTACTTC	CSAIEWSDSKNIQYF
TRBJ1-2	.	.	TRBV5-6	TGTGCCAGCAGCCCTGCCGGGATAGTGGGAGGCTATGGCTACACCTTC	CASSPAGIVGGYGYTF
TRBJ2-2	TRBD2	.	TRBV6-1	TGTGCCAGCAGTGAACTAGCGGGAGTAACCGGGGAGCTGTTTTTT	CASSELAGVTGELFF
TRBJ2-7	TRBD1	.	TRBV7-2	TGTGCCAGCAGCTTGGAACAGGGGTTGGGCGAGCAGTACTTC	CASSLEQGLGEQYF
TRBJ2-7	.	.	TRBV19	TGTGCCAGTAGTATCGAAAGGTCATCCTACGAGCAGTACTTC	CASSIERSSYEQYF
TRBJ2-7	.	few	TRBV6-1	TGTGTCAGCAGTGAAGAGATCGTACCAGGCGAGCAGTACTTC	CVSSEEIVPGEQYF
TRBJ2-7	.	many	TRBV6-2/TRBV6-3	TGTGCCAGCAGTTACTTTGGGTGGAAGGACGAGCAGTACTTC	CASSYFGWKDEQYF
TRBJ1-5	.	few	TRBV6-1	TGTGCCAGCAGTGAGTTTAGTGACAATCATCCCCAGCATTTT	CASSEFSDNHPQHF
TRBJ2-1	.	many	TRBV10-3	TGTGCCATTTCTGAGAGGGTCTCCTACAATGAGCAGTTCTTC	CAISERVSYNEQFF
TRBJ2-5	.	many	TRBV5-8	TGTGCCAGCAGCTTTTTATCGGTTTTCGAGACCCAGTACTTC	CASSFLSVFETQYF
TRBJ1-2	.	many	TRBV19	TGTGCCAGTAGTATGGGGCCGGGTGGTGGCTACACCTTC	CASSMGPGGGYTF
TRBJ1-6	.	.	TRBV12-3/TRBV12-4	TGTGCCAGCACCTCAGGGTTTTTAATCGGCTCACCCCTCCACTTT	CASTSGFLIGSPLHF
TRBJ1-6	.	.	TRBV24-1	TGTGTCACCACACCTCGCCCGGGAGCCCAGAATTCACCCCTCCACTTT	CVTTPRPGAQNSPLHF
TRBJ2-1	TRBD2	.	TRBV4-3	TGCGCCAGCAGCCAAGGAGGGACTAGCGGAGGAAGGGATGAGCAGTTCTTC	CASSQGGTSGGRDEQFF
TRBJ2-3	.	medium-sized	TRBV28	TGTGCCAGCAGTTATTTAGATACGCAGTATTTT	CASSYLDTQYF
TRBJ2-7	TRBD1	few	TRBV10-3	TGTGCCATCAGTGAGGCAGGGGGCTCCGAGCAGTACTTC	CAISEAGGSEQYF
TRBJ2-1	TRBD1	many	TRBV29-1	TGCAGCGTGTCCGGGACAGGGGGTCGGAACAATGAGCAGTTCTTC	CSVSGTGGRNNEQFF
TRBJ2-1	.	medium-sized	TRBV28	TGTGCCAGCAGCAACCGCAGCTCCTACAATGAGCAGTTCTTC	CASSNRSSYNEQFF
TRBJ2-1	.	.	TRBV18	TGTGCCAGCTCACCTGGGACGCCCCTGAGCTCCTACAATGAGCAGTTCTTC	CASSPGTPLSSYNEQFF
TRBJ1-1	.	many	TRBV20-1	TGCAGTGCTAGACCCCCCCGGATGAACACTGAAGCTTTCTTT	CSARPPRMNTEAFF
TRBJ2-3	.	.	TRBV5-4	TGTGCCAGCAGTCAGGACACCTCGGATACGCAGTATTTT	CASSQDTSDTQYF
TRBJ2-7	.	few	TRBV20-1	TGCAGTGCCAGGAGAGAAGCCTACGAGCAGTACTTC	CSARREAYEQYF
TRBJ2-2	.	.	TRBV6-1	TGTGCCAGCAGTCCCCAGGGTGGGGTCAACACCGGGGAGCTGTTTTTT	CASSPQGGVNTGELFF
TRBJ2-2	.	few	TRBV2	TGTGCCAGCAGTGAGACGGCCGGGGAGCTGTTTTTT	CASSETAGELFF
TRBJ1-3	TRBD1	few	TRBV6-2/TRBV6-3	TGTGCCAGCAGCCTTCCGGACAGGATCTCTAGAAACACCATATATTTT	CASSLPDRISRNTIYF
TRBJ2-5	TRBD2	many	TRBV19	TGTGCCAGTAGTACCGGGACTAGCGGACAAGAGACCCAGTACTTC	CASSTGTSGQETQYF
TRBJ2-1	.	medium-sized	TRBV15	TGTGCCACCAGCAGCGGGCTAGACGATGAGCAGTTCTTC	CATSSGLDDEQFF
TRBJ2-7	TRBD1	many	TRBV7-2	TGTGCCAGCAGACGCGCCTCGGGACAGGGGTGGTCCGAGCAGTACTTC	CASRRASGQGWSEQYF
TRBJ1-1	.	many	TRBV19	TGTGCCAGTAGTTTAAATGTTGTTGGGACTGAAGCTTTCTTT	CASSLNVVGTEAFF
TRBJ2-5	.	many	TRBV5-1	TGCGCCAGCAGCGCTACCGGGTCTCTTACCCTCGAGACCCAGTACTTC	CASSATGSLTLETQYF
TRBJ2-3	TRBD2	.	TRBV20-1	TGCTGTGCCGAATCGTCCTACTGGGAGGGCCGAACTGATACGCAGTATTTT	CCAESSYWEGRTDTQYF
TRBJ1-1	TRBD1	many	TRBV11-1	TGTGCCAGCAGCTTAGCCAGGGGGGAGTATTTTGGTGCCACTGAAGCTTTCTTT	CASSLARGEYFGATEAFF
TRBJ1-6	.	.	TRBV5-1	TGCGCCAGCAGCTGGGCCGGGGACGAGTTGGTTTCACCCCTCCACTTT	CASSWAGDELVSPLHF
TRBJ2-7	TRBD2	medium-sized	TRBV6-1	TGTGCCAGCAGTCCCATCCGCCGACTAGCGGACGCCTACGAGCAGTACTTC	CASSPIRRLADAYEQYF
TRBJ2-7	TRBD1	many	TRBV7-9	TGTGCCAGCAGCTACCGGGACAGCAGCTACGAGCAGTACTTC	CASSYRDSSYEQYF
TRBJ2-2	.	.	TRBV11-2	TGTGCCAGCAGTTTACAGGGACCCGACACCGGGGAGCTGTTTTTT	CASSLQGPDTGELFF
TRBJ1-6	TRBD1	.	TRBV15	TGTGCCACCAGCAGTGATGGACAGGGCCCACCCCTCCACTTT	CATSSDGQGPPLHF
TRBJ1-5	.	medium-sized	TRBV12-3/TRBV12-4	TGTGCCAGCAGTTTAGGCGGGAAGCCCCAGCATTTT	CASSLGGKPQHF
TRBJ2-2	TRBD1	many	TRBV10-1	TGCGCCAGAGGTTTGGGGACAGGGGGTTCCGGGGAGCTGTTTTTT	CARGLGTGGSGELFF
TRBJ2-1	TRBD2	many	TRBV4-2	TGTGCCAGCAGCCCCGGGACTAGCGGGAGGGAGGGGAATGAGCAGTTCTTC	CASSPGTSGREGNEQFF
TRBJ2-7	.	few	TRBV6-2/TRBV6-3	TGTGCCAGCAGTTACTCGGCAGAAGCTACCTACGAGCAGTACTTC	CASSYSAEATYEQYF
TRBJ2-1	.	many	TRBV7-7	TGTGCTAGCAGCCTCGGGGCTGGGACGTGGAATGAGCAGTTCTTC	CASSLGAGTWNEQFF
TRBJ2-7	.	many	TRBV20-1	TGCAGTGCTAGAGATCGACTGAGCTCCTACGAGCAGTACTTC	CSARDRLSSYEQYF